This record looks at one T cell receptor beta chain sequence and its context. This sample was included in a study of cytomegalovirus exposure and HLA in healthy donors. Trimming at V came to 1 base and at J to 6 bases, leaving 4 bases not matched to a gene. Germline V CDR1 and CDR2: SGHNT, YYREEE (reference sequence). This CDR3 has 14 amino acids. Primers: 60 Vbeta forward and 13 Jbeta reverse. Clones were read by immunoSEQ multiplex PCR, and TCRdb kept only the in-frame ones, dropping some. The table includes around 180,000 clones, over 75% detected once. The sequenced material came from PBMCs. The V and J genes are TRBV5-4 and TRBJ2-5; 9 bases are shared with TRBD1. The clonotype originates from a man aged 60 to 69 in good health and CMV-seronegative. Written as DNA, the CDR3 is TGTGCCAGCAGCTTGACGGGACAGGGCAAGACCCAGTACTTC. It encodes CASSLTGQGKTQYF.